These 30 T cell receptor beta chains were sequenced from one sample in a study of tumor-infiltrating lymphocytes in primary liver carcinoma. TCR beta cDNA came from approximately 490 ng total RNA, primed with a constant-region primer. The TCR beta library was amplified through three nested multiplex PCR rounds in a modified ARM-PCR procedure. Primers for the first two PCR rounds were TRBV1-TRBV30 forward primers and a C-beta reverse primer (about 9 cycles per round). MiXCR, applied by TCRdb to the multiplex PCR reads, yields one record per CDR3 protein. The sample holds some 180,000 distinct CDR3 sequences, around 60% seen once. Germline DNA was extracted alongside blood RNA, which was obtained from unsorted whole blood. The source material was peripheral blood. These receptors all come from a man aged 40-49 years with primary liver carcinoma and hepatitis B virus infection.

The J gene is TRBJ2-1, the V gene TRBV29-1; 8 positions match TRBD2. In germline, CDR1 is SQVTM, CDR2 ANQGSEA. The CDR3 is made up of 16 amino acids. The J segment lost 0 bases and the V segment lost 1 base, leaving 5 bases of the junction unmatched. The CDR3 region is CSVEVTSESSYNEQFF. DNA of the CDR3: TGCAGCGTTGAAGTGACTAGCGAGAGCTCCTACAATGAGCAGTTCTTC.

This clonotype was recorded a few times. The J gene is TRBJ1-3, the V gene TRBV4-1; TRBD1 might be the D (5 bases). Trimming cost V 4 bases and J 1 base, with 8 bases left between them. The CDR3 has 14 residues. Per the germline V gene, CDR1 is MGHRA and CDR2 is YSYEKL. This CDR3 is CASSRTGSGNTIYF. The CDR3 region has the DNA TGCGCCAGCAGCCGAACAGGTTCTGGAAACACCATATATTTT.

The chain uses TRBV6-5 and TRBJ1-2; 7 bases agree with TRBD1. J was trimmed by 6 bases and V by 5 bases; bases with no gene match: 3. CDR1 is MNHEY and CDR2 is SVGAGI in the germline V gene. This CDR3 comprises 12 residues. For the CDR3, the DNA is TGTGCCAGCAGTACAGGGGACCATGGCTACACCTTC. This encodes CASSTGDHGYTF.

V usage is TRBV11-2 and J usage is TRBJ2-7; 7 nucleotides line up with TRBD2. The V gene's germline CDR1 is SGHAT and CDR2 FQNNGV. This CDR3 is 15 amino acids long. V was pared by 3 bases and J by 9 bases, with 14 bases of the junction left unmatched. In DNA, the CDR3 is TGTGCCAGCAGCTTCCCTGGACTAGGGATCCACGGGCAGTACTTC. It yields the protein CASSFPGLGIHGQYF.

V gene TRBV11-2 combines with J gene TRBJ2-1, with 8 positions matching TRBD2. The germline gives CDR1 SGHAT, CDR2 FQNNGV. CDR3 length: 14 residues. The CDR3 region has the DNA TGTACCAACAGCTTGACTAGCGTTTACAATGAGCAGTTCTTC. Protein product: CTNSLTSVYNEQFF. The entire variable domain, with the rest obtained from reference TRBV11-2 and TRBJ2-1, is as follows: EAGVAQSPRYKIIEKRQSVAFWCNPISGHATLYWYQQILGQGPKLLIQFQNNGVVDDSQLPKDRFSAERLKGVDSTLKIQPAKLEDSAVYLCTNSLTSVYNEQFFGPGTRLTVL.

About this clonotype itself: One end of the junction fails to match germline, which may point to a read error. CDR3 coding DNA: TGTGACATCAGTGAGACCTGGGGACAAGAGCAGTACTTC. Residues: CDISETWGQEQYF. The V and J genes are TRBV10-3 and TRBJ2-7; a possible D gene is TRBD1 (6 bases). The germline CDR1 and CDR2 sequences are ENHRY and SYGVKD. The CDR3 runs to 13 residues.

This clonotype was counted a few times. The chain is built from TRBV29-1 and TRBJ1-1; 10 nucleotides match TRBD1. J was trimmed by 3 bases and V by 6 bases; bases with no gene match: 10. This CDR3 comprises 15 residues. CDR1 is SQVTM and CDR2 is ANQGSEA in the germline V gene. CDR3 loop: CSVGGDRGLDTEAFF. The CDR3 bases are TGCAGCGTGGGGGGGGACAGGGGCTTAGACACTGAAGCTTTCTTT.

The CDR3 sequence: CASSSTRDVFNEQFF. The CDR3 DNA follows: TGTGCCAGCAGTTCAACTAGGGATGTTTTCAATGAGCAGTTCTTC. The gene calls are TRBV11-1 and TRBJ2-1; a possible D gene is TRBD2 (5 bases). The V gene's germline CDR1 is SGHAT and CDR2 FQDESV (reference sequence). CDR3 length: 15 amino acids. V gave up 6 bases and J gave up 6 bases, with 18 bases separating them.

J is TRBJ2-3 and V is TRBV5-1, with 7 bases fitting TRBD1. The CDR3 covers 16 residues. Germline V gene data show CDR1 as SGHRS and CDR2 as YFSETQ. J was trimmed by 3 bases and V by 0 bases; bases with no gene match: 7. As DNA, the CDR3 is TGCGCCAGCAGCTTGGCAGACAGGGATGGAACAGATACGCAGTATTTT. Amino acids: CASSLADRDGTDTQYF.

This chain connects TRBV12-3 or TRBV12-4 to TRBJ1-5; D remains unclear. CDR3 length equals 14 residues. Trimming stripped 4 bases from V and 11 bases from J, with 18 bases between. The CDR3 loop reads CASSSEPRAPSQHF. CDR3 nucleotide sequence: TGTGCCAGCAGTTCAGAACCCCGGGCCCCGTCCCAGCATTTT.

This chain joins TRBV7-9 and TRBJ1-2, with no clear D. V was clipped by 2 bases and J by 0 bases, with 10 bases between them. The germline V gene has CDR1 SEHNR and CDR2 FQNEAQ (reference sequence). This CDR3 region has 15 residues. The CDR3 nucleotides read TGTGCCAGCAGCTTATCCAGCTATGCTAACTATGGCTACACCTTC. Amino acids: CASSLSSYANYGYTF.

The V and J genes are TRBV14 and TRBJ2-2, with unresolved D. The CDR3 length is 14 residues. With 4 bases removed from V and 5 bases from J, the gap between germline ends came to 11 bases. CDR1 and CDR2 (germline): SGHDN, FVKESK. CDR3 nucleotide sequence: TGTGCCAGCAGCCGGGATATCCTGACCGGGGAGCTGTTTTTT. As protein: CASSRDILTGELFF.

This clonotype occurred many times. The chain uses TRBV11-2 and TRBJ1-1; D uncertain. CDR1 and CDR2 from the germline V gene are SGHAT and FQNNGV. Trimming took off 2 bases at V and 6 bases at J, with 13 bases between the two ends. The CDR3 runs to 14 residues. For the CDR3, the DNA is TGTGCCAGCAGCTTACCCGCGGGCGACGCTGAAGCTTTCTTT. Its translation is CASSLPAGDAEAFF. The whole variable domain, remainder taken from reference TRBV11-2 and TRBJ1-1, is EAGVAQSPRYKIIEKRQSVAFWCNPISGHATLYWYQQILGQGPKLLIQFQNNGVVDDSQLPKDRFSAERLKGVDSTLKIQPAKLEDSAVYLCASSLPAGDAEAFFGQGTRLTVV.

The sample holds a few counts of this clonotype. V gene TRBV7-9 combines with J gene TRBJ2-5, with D tentatively TRBD2 (6 bases). CDR1 and CDR2 from the germline V gene are SEHNR and FQNEAQ (reference sequence). Trimming removed 3 bases from V and 4 bases from J, with 9 bases in between. The CDR3 runs 13 residues. The chain's CDR3 is CASSFEAGETQYF. The CDR3 coding sequence is TGTGCCAGCAGCTTCGAAGCGGGAGAGACCCAGTACTTC.

V gene TRBV10-3 combines with J gene TRBJ2-7, with 9 bases matching TRBD2. The CDR3 loop spans 14 amino acids. CDR1 is ENHRY and CDR2 is SYGVKD in the germline V gene. The J segment lost 6 bases and the V segment lost 6 bases, leaving 9 bases of the junction unmatched. The CDR3, as DNA: TGTGCCATCAGGGATAGCGGGGGTAGGGCCGAGCAGTACTTC. It yields the protein CAIRDSGGRAEQYF.

Notes on this clonotype: A much larger clone differs from this one at a single base, so this may be a read error. The chain joins TRBV11-3 to TRBJ2-5; D unclear. The ends were cut back, 5 bases at V and 2 bases at J, with 9 bases in the middle. This CDR3 spans 13 amino acids. Per the germline V gene, CDR1 is SGHNT and CDR2 is YENEEA. The CDR3 region is CASSGDSQETQYF. CDR3 DNA: TGTGCCAGCAGCGGAGACTCTCAAGAGACCCAGTACTTC.

Worth noting for this clonotype: Compared with germline, one end of the junction differs, possibly owing to a read error. The chain employs TRBV28 and TRBJ2-3, with D uncertain. Germline loops: CDR1 MDHEN, CDR2 SYDVKM. The CDR3 loop spans 16 amino acids. The CDR3 bases are TGCGCCAGCAGTTTAGCCCCGTTTTCTCAGCCAGATACGCAGTATTTT. Translated, it gives CASSLAPFSQPDTQYF.

The rearrangement links TRBV10-3 to TRBJ2-1; 8 nucleotides agree with TRBD2. Germline assignment: CDR1 ENHRY and CDR2 SYGVKD. V was pared by 4 bases and J by 7 bases, with 6 bases of the junction left unmatched. CDR3 length: 14 amino acids. This CDR3 reads CAISGEGLGNEQFF. CDR3 sequence (DNA): TGTGCCATCAGTGGAGAGGGACTAGGTAATGAGCAGTTCTTC.

In this sample, this clonotype turned up a few times. This chain connects TRBV29-1 to TRBJ2-2; TRBD1 matches at 7 bases. The CDR3 is made up of 14 amino acids. V trimming: 7 bases; J trimming: 0 bases; junction bases outside the gene matches: 5. Germline CDR1 reads SQVTM; CDR2 reads ANQGSEA. DNA of the CDR3: TGCAGCGCGAGACAGGGACCGAACACCGGGGAGCTGTTTTTT. The encoded protein is CSARQGPNTGELFF.

This clonotype was observed at least ten times. The chain has TRBV11-2 and TRBJ2-7; weak D call: TRBD2 (6 bases). CDR3 length: 14 residues. The V gene's germline CDR1 is SGHAT and CDR2 FQNNGV. Between the trimmed V and J ends, which lost 1 base and 3 bases, there was a span of 10 bases. The DNA for the CDR3 is TGTGCCAGCAGCTTAGCCCCTAGCGACTACGAGCAGTACTTC. It is translated as CASSLAPSDYEQYF.

This clonotype has only a few counts. V gene TRBV4-1 combines with J gene TRBJ2-4, with D perhaps TRBD1 (6 bases). The CDR3 has 16 residues. The V gene lost 4 bases and the J gene lost 0 bases, with 13 bases spanning the gap. CDR1 MGHRA and CDR2 YSYEKL come from the germline V gene. CDR3 bases: TGCGCCAGCAGCCTCGGACAGTTCGGAGCCAAAAACATTCAGTACTTC. Translated: CASSLGQFGAKNIQYF.

CDR3 nucleotide sequence: TGCGCCAGCAGCCCCCAGGACAGGGGTGGCCAGCCCCAGCATTTT. It codes for CASSPQDRGGQPQHF. This chain links TRBV4-1 with TRBJ1-5; 9 bases line up with TRBD1. This CDR3 is built from 15 residues. Trimming removed 4 bases from V and 7 bases from J; junction bases left unmatched: 8. Per germline, CDR1 MGHRA and CDR2 YSYEKL.

This chain links TRBV4-2 with TRBJ1-5; 10 bases match TRBD1. Looked up from germline, CDR1 is LGHNA and CDR2 is YNFKEQ. The CDR3 runs to 15 residues. The junction had 4 bases not matched to a gene; V was cut back by 2 bases and J by 6 bases. The CDR3 DNA reads as TGTGCCAGCAGCCAAACCGGGACAGGGGTTCAGCCCCAGCATTTT. Its translation is CASSQTGTGVQPQHF.

V and J are TRBV6-2 or TRBV6-3 and TRBJ2-1; the D gene is possibly TRBD1 (5 bases). V gave up 7 bases and J gave up 15 bases, with 28 bases separating them. This CDR3 has 15 amino acids. The germline CDR1 and CDR2 sequences are MNHEY and SVGEGT. CDR3 nucleotides: TGTGCCAGCATCGAGGTGGGGCGTCCATCAACGAGTCTGTTCTTC. Translated, it gives CASIEVGRPSTSLFF.

About this clonotype: The CDR3 ends on some other residue instead of the conserved phenylalanine or tryptophan, so this is likely a read error. The chain employs TRBV11-2 and TRBJ2-7, with D tentatively TRBD2 (6 bases). Germline V lookup: CDR1 SGHAT, CDR2 FQNNGV. The CDR3 extends over 14 amino acids. CDR3 protein: CTSSLDRGGAGQYY. CDR3 nucleotide sequence: TGTACCAGCAGCTTAGATCGTGGCGGGGCGGGCCAGTACTAC.

This clonotype was seen only a few times. The J gene is TRBJ2-1, the V gene TRBV4-1; D unresolved. This CDR3 has 14 amino acids. The V and J ends lost 4 bases and 3 bases respectively, with 10 bases between them. Looked up from germline, CDR1 is MGHRA and CDR2 is YSYEKL. CDR3 residues: CASSPIAGYNEQFF. CDR3 bases: TGCGCCAGCAGCCCGATTGCAGGCTACAATGAGCAGTTCTTC.

A remark on this clonotype: Its ends do not fully match the called genes, so a read error is possible. The V gene is TRBV12-3 or TRBV12-4, the J gene TRBJ1-1; D is uncertain. This CDR3 comprises 16 residues. The CDR3 region is CTSTPLEVGINTEAFF. The CDR3 coding sequence is TGTACCAGCACCCCCCTGGAAGTAGGTATCAACACTGAAGCTTTCTTT.

The gene calls are TRBV5-4 and TRBJ1-1; D call uncertain. The CDR3 contains 14 residues. Germline CDR1 SGHNT, CDR2 YYREEE (reference sequence). Trimming left V 3 bases short and J 6 bases short, with 15 bases between. The CDR3 spells CASSSSGGEAEAFF. The CDR3 DNA reads TGTGCCAGCAGCTCTTCCGGTGGGGAGGCTGAAGCTTTCTTT.

This rearrangement joins TRBV5-5 to TRBJ1-6; D not resolved. Germline V gene data show CDR1 as SGHKS and CDR2 as YYEKEE (reference sequence). The CDR3 length is 13 residues. V was shortened by 9 bases and J by 6 bases, with 13 bases between the two germline ends. CDR3 DNA sequence: TGTGCCACTTCGACGGGAAGTAATTCACCCCTCCACTTT. This gives the protein CATSTGSNSPLHF.

A remark on this clonotype: Sequence at one end of the junction differs from germline and may be a read error. The J gene is TRBJ2-3, the V gene TRBV5-6, with 8 bases fitting TRBD2. The CDR3 length is 16 residues. CDR1 is SGHDT, CDR2 YYEEEE, per germline. The CDR3 sequence: CANSSTCGRPTDTQYF. CDR3 sequence (DNA): TGTGCCAACAGCTCGACTTGCGGGAGGCCCACAGATACGCAGTATTTT.